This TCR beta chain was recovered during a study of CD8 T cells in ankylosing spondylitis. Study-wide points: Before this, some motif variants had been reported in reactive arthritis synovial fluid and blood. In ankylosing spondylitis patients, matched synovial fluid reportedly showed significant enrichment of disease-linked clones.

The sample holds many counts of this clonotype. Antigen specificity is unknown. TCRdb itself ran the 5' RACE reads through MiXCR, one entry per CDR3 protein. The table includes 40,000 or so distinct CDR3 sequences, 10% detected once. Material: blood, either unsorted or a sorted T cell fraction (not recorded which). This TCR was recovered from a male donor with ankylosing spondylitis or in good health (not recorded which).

Here the CDR3 reads CAIGSKGSKETQYF. The CDR3, as DNA: TGTGCCATCGGTTCAAAGGGCAGCAAAGAGACCCAGTACTTC. The chain uses TRBV10-3 and TRBJ2-5; no reliable D call. CDR1 ENHRY and CDR2 SYGVKD come from the germline V gene. V was cut by 8 bases and J by 3 bases, with 16 bases left in between. The length of the CDR3 is 14 residues.